A selection of T cell receptor beta chains follows, all from one sample in a study of CD8 T cells in ankylosing spondylitis. TCRdb passed the 5' RACE reads through MiXCR, listing each CDR3 protein once. Seen here are 250,000 to 350,000 distinct CDR3 sequences, around 21% observed once, and the top ten hold about 4%. Sample: blood, either unsorted or a sorted T cell fraction (not recorded which). Source of these receptors: a female donor with ankylosing spondylitis or in good health (not recorded which). Each CDR3 is given with its conserved first and last residue. Fields, in order: D gene, V gene, J gene, clone size, CDR3 DNA, CDR3 protein. The D gene is left open where the match is weak. Size values are once, few and many counts, or a class for expanded clones, and some rows have none.

D gene: .; V gene: TRBV9; J gene: TRBJ2-5; clone size: .; CDR3 DNA: TGTGCCAGCAGCCCCCGTACTCGTTTGGGCCAGGAGGAGACCCAGTACTTC; CDR3 protein: CASSPRTRLGQEETQYF
D gene: .; V gene: TRBV7-2; J gene: TRBJ2-7; clone size: few; CDR3 DNA: TGTGCCAGCCTCCAAGGGGGGGGGACACCAATTCCCTACGAGCAGTACTTC; CDR3 protein: CASLQGGGTPIPYEQYF
D gene: TRBD2; V gene: TRBV3-1; J gene: TRBJ2-1; clone size: .; CDR3 DNA: TGTGCCAGCAGCCAAGATGCAGCTAGCGGGCTTTCCTACAATGAGCAGTTCTTC; CDR3 protein: CASSQDAASGLSYNEQFF
D gene: .; V gene: TRBV12-3/TRBV12-4; J gene: TRBJ2-7; clone size: .; CDR3 DNA: TGTGCCAGCAGTTTGGGTGGCGGGGATCTTATTTACGAGCAGTACTTC; CDR3 protein: CASSLGGGDLIYEQYF
D gene: .; V gene: TRBV9; J gene: TRBJ2-7; clone size: many; CDR3 DNA: TGTGCCAGCAGCGTAAGACCCTTCGGCTACGAGCAGTACTTC; CDR3 protein: CASSVRPFGYEQYF
D gene: TRBD2; V gene: TRBV12-3/TRBV12-4; J gene: TRBJ2-7; clone size: many; CDR3 DNA: TGTGCCAGCACCGACGGACTAGCGGGAGGGCAGTACTTC; CDR3 protein: CASTDGLAGGQYF
D gene: .; V gene: TRBV6-2/TRBV6-3; J gene: TRBJ2-1; clone size: few; CDR3 DNA: TGTGCCAGCAGAGCGACATTTGAGCAGTTCTTC; CDR3 protein: CASRATFEQFF
D gene: .; V gene: TRBV3-1; J gene: TRBJ2-4; clone size: few; CDR3 DNA: TGTGCCAGCAGCCAAGAAGGGGTCCGAACGGAAGACGTACTAGCCAAAAACATTCAGTACTTC; CDR3 protein: CASSQEGVRTEDVLAKNIQYF
D gene: .; V gene: TRBV4-2; J gene: TRBJ1-1; clone size: many; CDR3 DNA: TGTGCCAGCAGCCAAGAGGGGGGGACATTGGCTGAAGCTTTCTTT; CDR3 protein: CASSQEGGTLAEAFF
D gene: .; V gene: TRBV20-1; J gene: TRBJ2-1; clone size: few; CDR3 DNA: TGCAGTGCACAAGGACTCGACCCCGATTCCTACAATGAGCAGTTCTTC; CDR3 protein: CSAQGLDPDSYNEQFF
D gene: .; V gene: TRBV29-1; J gene: TRBJ2-5; clone size: .; CDR3 DNA: TGCAGCGTTTGCCCCCAGGGAAAAGGGGAGACCCAGTACTTC; CDR3 protein: CSVCPQGKGETQYF
D gene: .; V gene: TRBV12-3/TRBV12-4; J gene: TRBJ1-2; clone size: few; CDR3 DNA: TGTGCCAGCAGTTCCGACCCGCTGGGCTACACCTTC; CDR3 protein: CASSSDPLGYTF
D gene: .; V gene: TRBV5-1; J gene: TRBJ2-7; clone size: .; CDR3 DNA: TGCGCCAGCAGCTTGAGGGGTTGGGAGCAGTACTTC; CDR3 protein: CASSLRGWEQYF
D gene: .; V gene: TRBV20-1; J gene: TRBJ2-3; clone size: .; CDR3 DNA: TGCAGTGCTAGAGATAATTCTCTGGGATCCGCAGATACGCAGTATTTT; CDR3 protein: CSARDNSLGSADTQYF
D gene: TRBD1; V gene: TRBV30; J gene: TRBJ1-1; clone size: .; CDR3 DNA: TGTGCCTGGAGGGGGGACAGGGCATGGACTGAAGCTTTCTTT; CDR3 protein: CAWRGDRAWTEAFF
D gene: TRBD2; V gene: TRBV7-6; J gene: TRBJ2-5; clone size: .; CDR3 DNA: TGTGCCAGCAGCCTCCGACTAGCGGGAGGTCAAGAGACCCAGTACTTC; CDR3 protein: CASSLRLAGGQETQYF
D gene: .; V gene: TRBV12-3/TRBV12-4; J gene: TRBJ1-1; clone size: .; CDR3 DNA: TGTGCCAGCAGGCCGACAGGACCGATGAACACTGAAGCTTTCTTT; CDR3 protein: CASRPTGPMNTEAFF
D gene: .; V gene: TRBV9; J gene: TRBJ2-1; clone size: .; CDR3 DNA: TGTGCCAGCAGCGTTTCAGCGGGTTCGAGCTCCTACAATAAGCAGTTCTTC; CDR3 protein: CASSVSAGSSSYNKQFF
D gene: TRBD2; V gene: TRBV7-9; J gene: TRBJ2-7; clone size: .; CDR3 DNA: TGTGCCAGCAGTTTCTCCGGGACTACCTACGAGCAGTACTTC; CDR3 protein: CASSFSGTTYEQYF
D gene: TRBD2; V gene: TRBV4-3; J gene: TRBJ2-1; clone size: once; CDR3 DNA: TGCGCCAGCAGCCAAGATGTTGGGACTAGCGGGGCAGCCTACAATGAGCAGTTCTTC; CDR3 protein: CASSQDVGTSGAAYNEQFF
D gene: .; V gene: TRBV6-1; J gene: TRBJ1-6; clone size: .; CDR3 DNA: TGTGCCAGCAGTAAAGACAGGAGAGATTCACCCCTCCACTTT; CDR3 protein: CASSKDRRDSPLHF
D gene: TRBD2; V gene: TRBV7-2; J gene: TRBJ2-7; clone size: many; CDR3 DNA: TGTGCCAGCAGCTTAGTCAGCGGGAATAGCTACGAGCAGTACTTC; CDR3 protein: CASSLVSGNSYEQYF
D gene: .; V gene: TRBV4-2; J gene: TRBJ1-3; clone size: few; CDR3 DNA: TGTGCCAGCAGCCAAAGGGGGTCTCTGATCGAGAACTCTGGAAACACCATATATTTT; CDR3 protein: CASSQRGSLIENSGNTIYF
D gene: .; V gene: TRBV30; J gene: TRBJ1-2; clone size: .; CDR3 DNA: TGTGCCTGGAGTGTACGCCCCAGGGTCCATGGCTACACCTTC; CDR3 protein: CAWSVRPRVHGYTF
D gene: .; V gene: TRBV6-5; J gene: TRBJ1-2; clone size: .; CDR3 DNA: TGTGCCAGCAGTTACTCGGGTCGTGGGGGACCAGTAGACGGCTATGGCTACACCTTC; CDR3 protein: CASSYSGRGGPVDGYGYTF
D gene: .; V gene: TRBV6-5; J gene: TRBJ2-3; clone size: few; CDR3 DNA: TGTGCCAGCAGTTATGGGGGCAACACAGATACGCAGTATTTT; CDR3 protein: CASSYGGNTDTQYF
D gene: .; V gene: TRBV4-3; J gene: TRBJ1-2; clone size: few; CDR3 DNA: TGCGCCAGCAGCCAAGGGACAGCTAACTATGGCTACACCTTC; CDR3 protein: CASSQGTANYGYTF
D gene: .; V gene: TRBV20-1; J gene: TRBJ2-1; clone size: few; CDR3 DNA: TGCAGTGCTGAAAAAACATTGACCTACAATGAGCAGTTCTTC; CDR3 protein: CSAEKTLTYNEQFF
D gene: TRBD1; V gene: TRBV12-3/TRBV12-4; J gene: TRBJ1-6; clone size: many; CDR3 DNA: TGTGCCAGCAGTTTCGACAGGGACCATTCACCCCTCCACTTT; CDR3 protein: CASSFDRDHSPLHF
D gene: TRBD2; V gene: TRBV5-1; J gene: TRBJ2-3; clone size: .; CDR3 DNA: TGCGCCAGCAGCCACGGGACTAGCGGGTGGGTCACAGATACGCAGTATTTT; CDR3 protein: CASSHGTSGWVTDTQYF
D gene: TRBD1; V gene: TRBV20-1; J gene: TRBJ2-2; clone size: .; CDR3 DNA: TGCAGTGCTAGATACAGGGGGCAGTCCGGGGAGCTGTTTTTT; CDR3 protein: CSARYRGQSGELFF
D gene: .; V gene: TRBV12-3/TRBV12-4; J gene: TRBJ2-3; clone size: many; CDR3 DNA: TGTGCCAGCGCGGTAACAGGGTTGCATTTT; CDR3 protein: CASAVTGLHF
D gene: .; V gene: TRBV5-1; J gene: TRBJ2-2; clone size: .; CDR3 DNA: TGCGCCAGCAGCGGAATGATCCTAGCCTCTGGGGAGCTGTTTTTT; CDR3 protein: CASSGMILASGELFF
D gene: .; V gene: TRBV7-2; J gene: TRBJ2-2; clone size: .; CDR3 DNA: TGTGCCAGCAGCTTAATCGGAAGGACCGGGGAGCTGTTTTTT; CDR3 protein: CASSLIGRTGELFF
D gene: .; V gene: TRBV18; J gene: TRBJ2-1; clone size: .; CDR3 DNA: TGTGCCAGCTCGGCAGTAGGTGAGCAGTTCTTC; CDR3 protein: CASSAVGEQFF
D gene: .; V gene: TRBV10-3; J gene: TRBJ1-6; clone size: many; CDR3 DNA: TGTGCCATCAGTGAGTCAGGACTTCTCCTCCACTTT; CDR3 protein: CAISESGLLLHF
D gene: TRBD2; V gene: TRBV20-1; J gene: TRBJ2-1; clone size: few; CDR3 DNA: TGCAGTGCCCGAGGGGGCCTAGCGGGAGAGGATGAGCAGTTCTTC; CDR3 protein: CSARGGLAGEDEQFF
D gene: .; V gene: TRBV4-3; J gene: TRBJ2-2; clone size: .; CDR3 DNA: TGCGCCAGCAGCCATGTCGGGAGAACCGGGGAGCTGTTTTTT; CDR3 protein: CASSHVGRTGELFF
D gene: .; V gene: TRBV7-2; J gene: TRBJ2-2; clone size: few; CDR3 DNA: TGTGCCAGCGCACTCCAGGGGACACGAAACACCGGGGAGCTGTTTTTT; CDR3 protein: CASALQGTRNTGELFF
D gene: .; V gene: TRBV7-2; J gene: TRBJ2-2; clone size: few; CDR3 DNA: TGTGCCAGCAGCCCCGGGGACACCGGGGAGCTGTTTTTT; CDR3 protein: CASSPGDTGELFF